The T cell receptor beta chain described here comes from a study of response to subunit inactivated influenza vaccine. Each CDR3 protein is one row after TCRdb ran MiXCR on the RT-PCR reads. The profile covers 500,000 to 600,000 distinct CDR3 sequences, with roughly 10% appearing a single time and more than 9.5% taken by the ten largest. Trimming took 0 bases from V and 5 from J, leaving 7 bases between them. The CDR3 has 13 amino acids. Germline-derived CDR1 and CDR2 are ENHRY and SYGVKD. This clonotype came up many times. These data were also reused for a study on T cells expressing NK-cell markers. That source adds: UMIs accompanied the 5'RACE template switching by which TCR beta cDNA was made. From sorted CD3+CD56+NKG2C+, CD3+CD56+NKG2C- and CD3+CD56-NKG2C+ T cells came the TCR beta repertoires. The authors applied an anti-gamma-delta TCR antibody in several experiments, and it restricted sorting to alpha-beta TCR T cells. The CD3+CD56-NKG2C+ fraction was also led by these clonotypes in several donors. Specificity for HCMV among expanded NKG2C+ T cell clones was not established.

The genes are TRBV10-3 and TRBJ1-1; no reliable D call. The sequence was obtained from a man aged 45-65 years who received an inactivated influenza vaccine. Sequenced material: PBMCs from blood, taken on the day of vaccination. This CDR3 reads CAISESIGTEAFF. CDR3 sequence (DNA): TGTGCCATCAGTGAGTCGATCGGGACTGAAGCTTTCTTT.